The next 3 T cell receptor beta chains were all read from a single sample in a study of T cells after yellow fever vaccination. TCRdb recomputed calls from the 5' RACE reads with MiXCR, one row per CDR3 protein. Of some 350,000 distinct CDR3 sequences detected, roughly 11% appear once; the ten largest clones hold less than 20%. Sample: PBMCs, taken on the day of the first yellow fever vaccination. The receptors here all came from a man aged 18 to 29 who received the YFV17D yellow fever vaccine.

This clonotype was detected many times. V usage is TRBV12-3 or TRBV12-4 and J usage is TRBJ2-7; D remains ambiguous. The V end was cut by 11 bases, the J end by 3 bases, with 14 bases between. The CDR3 length is 12 residues. CDR3 sequence (DNA): TGTGCCCCCGACGTATGGGTCTACGAGCAGTACTTC. It codes for CAPDVWVYEQYF.

The CDR3 loop reads CSASPALGHQQETQYF. The CDR3 bases are TGCAGTGCTAGTCCAGCCTTGGGACACCAACAAGAGACCCAGTACTTC. The chain uses TRBV20-1 and TRBJ2-5; a weak D match, TRBD1 (6 bases). The V and J ends lost 3 bases and 2 bases respectively, with 19 bases between them. The CDR3 runs 16 residues. CDR1 and CDR2 from the germline V gene are DFQATT and SNEGSKA (reference sequence).

The table lists this clonotype with a few counts. This chain connects TRBV3-1 to TRBJ2-5, with D tentatively TRBD2 (6 bases). Germline V gene sequence: CDR1 LGHDT, CDR2 YNNKEL (reference sequence). Trimming took 4 bases from V and 4 from J, leaving 13 bases between them. The CDR3 runs to 14 residues. The CDR3 DNA reads as TGTGCCAGCAGCCGAGGGGAGGACGTAGAGACCCAGTACTTC. Protein: CASSRGEDVETQYF.